Sequencing of this T cell receptor (beta chain) was carried out in a study of blood T cell repertoires in COVID-19. In the study overall: The samples span acute and convalescent COVID-19 from the United States, Italy and Spain.

Method: immunoSEQ multiplex PCR; TCRdb's copy keeps in-frame clones and lacks some. The top ten hold 2% to 2.5% of the sample, which has 310,000 or so clones, around 88% seen once. This CDR3 has 14 residues. Per germline, CDR1 MGHRA and CDR2 YSYEKL. The germline V and J ends were trimmed by 0 bases and 6 bases, with 11 bases remaining between them. The rearrangement links TRBV4-1 to TRBJ1-1; D uncertain. Input material: peripheral blood. This receptor was obtained from a woman younger than 45 who had recovered from COVID-19. The CDR3 loop is CASSQEPGRPEAFF. The CDR3, as DNA: TGCGCCAGCAGCCAAGAACCGGGGAGACCTGAAGCTTTCTTT.